A single sample gave rise to the 6 T cell receptor beta chains below, sequenced in a study of CD8 T cells in ankylosing spondylitis. TCRdb redid the calling of the 5' RACE reads with MiXCR, one entry per CDR3 protein. The sample has 350,000 to 450,000 distinct CDR3 sequences, approximately 22% seen once. The specimen was blood, either unsorted or a sorted T cell fraction (not recorded which). These receptors all stem from a male donor with ankylosing spondylitis or in good health (not recorded which).

The chain uses TRBV24-1 and TRBJ2-4; D is ambiguous. Deletions cut 4 bases from V and 13 bases from J, with 10 bases between. The CDR3 is 11 residues long. CDR1 and CDR2 from the germline V gene are KGHDR and SFDVKD. The CDR3 DNA follows: TGTGCCACCAGTGACTCCAGGATGCAGTACTTC. It encodes CATSDSRMQYF.

This clonotype was seen only a few times. The chain is built from TRBV28 and TRBJ2-7, with TRBD1 identical over 7 bases. The CDR3 sequence is 13 residues long. Losses at the gene ends were 5 bases for V and 4 bases for J; bases not matched to a gene: 5. Germline CDR1 reads MDHEN; CDR2 reads SYDVKM. The CDR3 sequence: CASSEGQKYEQYF. As DNA, the CDR3 is TGTGCCAGCAGTGAGGGACAGAAGTACGAGCAGTACTTC.

The chain carries TRBV4-1 and TRBJ2-2, with D possibly being TRBD2 (6 bases). Per the germline V gene, CDR1 is MGHRA and CDR2 is YSYEKL. The V end was cut by 1 base, the J end by 5 bases, with 11 bases between. The CDR3 is 15 residues long. This CDR3 is CASSQVSGGTGELFF. The CDR3 bases are TGCGCCAGCAGCCAAGTTAGCGGTGGGACCGGGGAGCTGTTTTTT.

The V call is TRBV7-9, the J call TRBJ2-1, with a possible D match to TRBD2 (6 bases). CDR3 size: 15 residues. The germline V gene encodes CDR1 SEHNR and CDR2 FQNEAQ (reference sequence). Trimming left V 5 bases short and J 6 bases short, with 17 bases between. In DNA form, the CDR3 reads TGTGCCAGCAGCGAGCGGGTCAGGGCTGCCAATGAGCAGTTCTTC. Amino acids: CASSERVRAANEQFF.

The CDR3 nucleotides are TGTGCCAGCAGCCCCACGGGGGAGAGCTACAATGAGCAGTTCTTC. Translated, it gives CASSPTGESYNEQFF. The rearrangement joins TRBV7-2 to TRBJ2-1; D is perhaps TRBD2 (6 bases). The CDR3 is 15 residues long. Germline CDR1 and CDR2: SGHTA and FQGNSA. V was shortened by 5 bases and J by 3 bases, with 14 bases between the two germline ends.

The rearrangement links TRBV20-1 to TRBJ2-3, with D possibly matching TRBD2 (6 bases). This CDR3 has 14 amino acids. From germline, CDR1 is DFQATT and CDR2 SNEGSKA (reference sequence). V was clipped by 1 base and J by 8 bases, with 16 bases between them. The CDR3, as DNA: TGCAGTGCTAGAGGAACACGGGAGTGGTCTACGCAGTATTTT. Its translation: CSARGTREWSTQYF.